This T cell receptor beta chain was obtained from a study of OX40 agonist ivuxolimab in advanced cancers. Study details: Of the participants, under 50% had some prior anti-PD-1, anti-PD-L1 or anti-CTLA-4 therapy, which was allowed.

Comment on this clone: Its cognate antigen is unknown.

Here immunoSEQ multiplex PCR was the method, and the copy in TCRdb shows in-frame clones only, minus some. The table has some 84,000 clones, approximately 92% seen once; the top ten hold about 0.2%. There are 15 residues in the CDR3. Deletions cut 0 bases from V and 4 bases from J, with 10 bases between. Germline values: CDR1 SGHRS, CDR2 YFSETQ. General study points: CD4+ and CD8+ blood T cells expanded clonally by week 6 at 0.1 to 3.0 mg/kg.

Sequences were derived from CD4+ or CD8+ T cells sorted from blood, sampled in a trial of the OX40 agonist ivuxolimab. The chain employs TRBV5-1 and TRBJ2-2; D may be TRBD1 (5 bases). The clonotype was recovered from an adult with an advanced solid tumor such as melanoma, head and neck, liver or kidney cancer. CDR3 sequence reads: CASSLESGPTGELFF. The CDR3 region has the DNA TGCGCCAGCAGCTTGGAGTCAGGGCCCACCGGGGAGCTGTTTTTT.